This T cell receptor (beta chain) was recorded in a study of blood T cell repertoires in COVID-19. Assay: immunoSEQ multiplex PCR; the TCRdb copy retains only in-frame clones and omits some. The sample lists fewer than 200,000 clones; about four fifths were seen once. Germline V lookup: CDR1 MNHEY, CDR2 SVGAGI. V dropped 8 bases and J dropped 9 bases, with 14 bases sitting between them. The CDR3 runs 12 residues. Sample: peripheral blood. J is TRBJ2-1 and V is TRBV6-5; D is ambiguous. The TCR comes from a man in his forties or fifties who had recovered from COVID-19. The CDR3 nucleotides read TGTGCCAGCTCAGTATCTAGTGGTGAGCAGTTCTTC. It specifies CASSVSSGEQFF.